This T cell receptor (beta chain) came from a study of human T cells and chemical hapten exposure. Study background: Alopecia universalis, totalis or areata was present in patients who were mostly female.

Trimming at V came to 5 bases and at J to 6 bases, leaving 18 bases not matched to a gene. The CDR3 consists of 17 residues. The study, taken as a whole, reports: Patch test score was positively correlated with the counts of PT1 expanded TCRs.

Time point in this sample: patch test 2, 6 weeks after DPC sensitization. The treatment was: therapeutic diphenylcyclopropenone sensitization with weekly scalp DPC. Blood draws came before every patch-test application. This clonotype was seen repeatedly, ten times or more. Its antigen is not known. Attachment of unique molecular identifiers to individual cDNA molecules was performed in the library. TCRdb recomputed calls from the RACE reads with MiXCR, one row per CDR3 protein. The data show approximately 84,000 distinct CDR3 sequences, more than 8.5% seen once. The gene calls are TRBV12-3 or TRBV12-4 and TRBJ1-2; TRBD1 agrees at 7 bases. The origin of this receptor is a woman aged 25 to 39 with alopecia areata. Some clones in this sample may be carry-over from other donors' samples. The sequencing used whole blood, collected in connection with sensitization to the hapten diphenylcyclopropenone (DPC). The CDR3 loop reads CASSTTLKERDRHGYTF. Written as DNA, the CDR3 is TGTGCCAGCAGTACAACTCTAAAAGAACGGGACAGACATGGCTACACCTTC.